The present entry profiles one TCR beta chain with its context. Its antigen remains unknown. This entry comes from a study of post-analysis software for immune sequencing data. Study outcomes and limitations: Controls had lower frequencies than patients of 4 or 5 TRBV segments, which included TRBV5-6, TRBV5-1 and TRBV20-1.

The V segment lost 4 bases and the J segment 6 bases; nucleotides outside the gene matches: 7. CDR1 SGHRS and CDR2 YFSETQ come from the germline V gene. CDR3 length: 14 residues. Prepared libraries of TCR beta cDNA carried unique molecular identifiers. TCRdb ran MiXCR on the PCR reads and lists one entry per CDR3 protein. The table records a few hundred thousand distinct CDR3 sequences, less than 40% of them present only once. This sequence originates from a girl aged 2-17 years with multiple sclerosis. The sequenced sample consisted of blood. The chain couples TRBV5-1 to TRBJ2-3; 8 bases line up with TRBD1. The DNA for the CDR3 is TGCGCCAGCAGCCAGGGACAGGTGGGGGATACGCAGTATTTT. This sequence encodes CASSQGQVGDTQYF.